This T cell receptor (beta chain) was captured by sequencing in a study of T cell responses to AZD1222 COVID-19 vaccine. Study observations and caveats: In a largely white British group with more females than males, clonal diversity was possibly underestimated. Spike-specific TCR breadth and depth grew following two AZD1222 doses. As reported, nearly half of all spike-specific TCRs target variant regions that are unmutated.

The length of the CDR3 is 13 residues. Deletions cut 2 bases from V and 0 bases from J, with 4 bases between. The germline V gene has CDR1 SGHAT and CDR2 FQNNGV. Sequenced by immunoSEQ multiplex PCR; TCRdb stores in-frame clones only, minus some. The table has 240,000 or so clones, 93% seen once. Of note for this clone: Its antigen is unidentified.

The genes are TRBV11-2 and TRBJ1-2; D call uncertain. Sequenced here: peripheral blood, sampled on day 0 of AZD1222 vaccination. This clonotype originated in an adult in good health. For the CDR3, the DNA is TGTGCCAGCAGCTTATCCGCTAACTATGGCTACACCTTC. Residues: CASSLSANYGYTF.